These 22 T cell receptor beta chains were sequenced from one sample in a study of a mutant IDH1 vaccine in newly diagnosed glioma. This sample's time point: week 5, during vaccination. Every vaccination contained 300 ug of the mutant IDH1 20-mer peptide and was paired with topical imiquimod. The antigens these receptors bind are not known. Generated by immunoSEQ multiplex PCR, the TCRdb table keeps only in-frame clones and is missing some. The data show under 45,000 clones, about four fifths seen once. The source material was PBMCs, sampled from a glioma patient whose treatment included an IDH1 peptide vaccine. The source is a man aged 45-60 years with glioma.

The chain links TRBV5-1 to TRBJ2-1; D is perhaps TRBD1 or TRBD2 (5 bases each). The CDR3 length is 13 residues. Per germline, CDR1 SGHRS and CDR2 YFSETQ. The germline V and J ends were trimmed by 5 bases and 6 bases, with 12 bases remaining between them. CDR3 bases: TGCGCCAGCAGACCGACTGGGGGCAATGAGCAGTTCTTC. Its translation is CASRPTGGNEQFF.

The rearrangement links TRBV2 to TRBJ2-3, with 7 bases identical to TRBD2. V shed 6 bases and J 2 bases; nucleotides not matched to a gene: 17. The CDR3 sequence is 18 residues long. From germline, CDR1 is SNHLY and CDR2 FYNNEI. This chain's CDR3 is CASRIAKVGGTSTDTQYF. CDR3 bases: TGTGCCAGCAGGATAGCTAAAGTGGGGGGGACGTCCACAGATACGCAGTATTTT.

The chain combines TRBV28 with TRBJ2-7, with D possibly TRBD1 on 6 matching bases. The V and J ends lost 3 bases and 0 bases respectively, with 15 bases between them. Germline values: CDR1 MDHEN, CDR2 SYDVKM. The length of the CDR3 is 16 residues. The CDR3 is CASSFSRGFSSYEQYF. The CDR3 region has the DNA TGTGCCAGCAGTTTCTCCAGGGGCTTCAGCTCCTACGAGCAGTACTTC. Supplemented by reference TRBV28 and TRBJ2-7, the full variable domain reads DVKVTQSSRYLVKRTGEKVFLECVQDMDHENMFWYRQDPGLGLRLIYFSYDVKMKEKGDIPEGYSVSREKKERFSLILESASTNQTSMYLCASSFSRGFSSYEQYFGPGTRLTVT.

V gene TRBV7-2 combines with J gene TRBJ2-7; perhaps D is TRBD1 or TRBD2 (6 bases each). Germline V gene data show CDR1 as SGHTA and CDR2 as FQGNSA. Trimming shortened V by 6 bases and J by 7 bases, and 19 bases separated the two germline ends. CDR3 size: 14 residues. CDR3 bases: TGTGCCAGCAGAGCCACAGGGACTCCGGGGGAGCAGTACTTC. Translation gives CASRATGTPGEQYF.

This chain links TRBV9 with TRBJ2-1; 11 bases map to TRBD2. Germline V lookup: CDR1 SGDLS, CDR2 YYNGEE. The V segment lost 4 bases and the J segment 0 bases; nucleotides outside the gene matches: 0. This CDR3 is 15 amino acids long. CDR3 residues: CASSTSGGSYNEQFF. The CDR3 DNA follows: TGTGCCAGCAGCACTAGCGGGGGCTCCTACAATGAGCAGTTCTTC. Based on the CDR3 plus reference TRBV9 and TRBJ2-1, the full variable domain is DSGVTQTPKHLITATGQRVTLRCSPRSGDLSVYWYQQSLDQGLQFLIQYYNGEERAKGNILERFSAQQFPDLHSELNLSSLELGDSALYFCASSTSGGSYNEQFFGPGTRLTVL.

The V and J genes are TRBV19 and TRBJ1-1; maybe TRBD1 (5 bases). Germline V lookup: CDR1 LNHDA, CDR2 SQIVND (reference sequence). This CDR3 region has 14 residues. V was shortened by 7 bases and J by 4 bases, with 16 bases between the two germline ends. CDR3 sequence reads: CASKEGPRGTEAFF. DNA of the CDR3: TGTGCCAGTAAGGAAGGCCCGAGGGGCACTGAAGCTTTCTTT.

CDR3 bases: TGTGCCAGCAGCCAGCTTAGCACAGATACGCAGTATTTT. Protein product: CASSQLSTDTQYF. The rearrangement joins TRBV6-5 to TRBJ2-3; no clear D. V was clipped by 6 bases and J by 0 bases, with 7 bases between them. The germline gives CDR1 MNHEY, CDR2 SVGAGI. The CDR3 is 13 amino acids.

The chain joins TRBV6-5 to TRBJ1-2; TRBD1 agrees at 8 bases. The CDR3 sequence is 12 residues long. The V segment lost 6 bases and the J segment 7 bases; nucleotides outside the gene matches: 4. Germline V gene sequence: CDR1 MNHEY, CDR2 SVGAGI. DNA of the CDR3: TGTGCCAGCAGCCCGGACAGGGCTGGCTACACCTTC. Translated, it gives CASSPDRAGYTF.

The chain recombines TRBV10-2 with TRBJ1-3, with 8 bases matching TRBD1. Germline V gives CDR1 WSHSY, CDR2 SAAADI. The CDR3 length is 14 residues. The V and J ends lost 3 bases and 3 bases, in that order; junction bases with no gene match: 1. CDR3: CASSDRGLGNTIYF. DNA for the CDR3: TGCGCCAGCAGTGACAGGGGGCTTGGAAACACCATATATTTT.

The V gene is TRBV19, the J gene TRBJ1-1; D gene uncertain. V was pared by 1 base and J by 1 base, with 7 bases between. This CDR3 region has 14 residues. CDR1 and CDR2 (germline): LNHDA, SQIVND (reference sequence). The CDR3 bases are TGTGCCAGTAGTATAGTGGACTGGAACACTGAAGCTTTCTTT. Its protein product is CASSIVDWNTEAFF.

The chain employs TRBV5-4 and TRBJ1-2; D is possibly TRBD1 (5 bases). The CDR3 length is 14 residues. Trimming stripped 1 base from V and 5 bases from J, with 12 bases between. CDR1 and CDR2 from the germline V gene are SGHNT and YYREEE (reference sequence). The DNA of the CDR3 is TGTGCCAGCAGCTTGTGGGGGGGGGAATATGGCTACACCTTC. This codes for CASSLWGGEYGYTF.

The rearrangement uses TRBV7-2 and TRBJ1-5; D call uncertain. This CDR3 has 12 residues. Trimming stripped 6 bases from V and 8 bases from J, with 11 bases between. From germline, CDR1 is SGHTA and CDR2 FQGNSA. CDR3 amino acids: CASRNTGEPQHF. In DNA form, the CDR3 reads TGTGCCAGCAGAAACACCGGGGAGCCCCAGCATTTT. Combining the CDR3 with reference TRBV7-2 and TRBJ1-5 gives the whole variable domain GAGVSQSPSNKVTEKGKDVELRCDPISGHTALYWYRQSLGQGLEFLIYFQGNSAPDKSGLPSDRFSAERTGGSVSTLTIQRTQQEDSAVYLCASRNTGEPQHFGDGTRLSIL.

J is TRBJ2-1 and V is TRBV29-1; 10 nucleotides match TRBD2. Germline CDR1 and CDR2: SQVTM and ANQGSEA. The CDR3 length is 16 residues. Unmatched junction bases numbered 14, after V lost 7 bases and J lost 5 bases. The CDR3 region has the DNA TGCAGCGCTGAGGGATTCGGACTAGCGGTAGACAATGAGCAGTTCTTC. As protein: CSAEGFGLAVDNEQFF.

This chain uses TRBV15 with TRBJ2-5; 7 bases are a match to TRBD2. The germline CDR1 and CDR2 sequences are LNHNV and YYDKDF (reference sequence). This CDR3 is 18 amino acids long. Trimming removed 4 bases from V and 0 bases from J; junction bases left unmatched: 14. As DNA, the CDR3 is TGTGCCACCAGCACGGCCCCCCGGACTAGAGGGTACCAAGAGACCCAGTACTTC. It is translated as CATSTAPRTRGYQETQYF. The whole variable domain, filled in from reference TRBV15 and TRBJ2-5, reads DAMVIQNPRYQVTQFGKPVTLSCSQTLNHNVMYWYQQKSSQAPKLLFHYYDKDFNNEADTPDNFQSRRPNTSFCFLDIRSPGLGDTAMYLCATSTAPRTRGYQETQYFGPGTRLLVL.

The chain is built from TRBV7-9 and TRBJ2-5; 8 nucleotides agree with TRBD1. The CDR3 contains 16 residues. Unmatched junction bases numbered 10, after V lost 3 bases and J lost 4 bases. Per germline, CDR1 SEHNR and CDR2 FQNEAQ (reference sequence). The CDR3 sequence: CASSFEPTGARETQYF. The CDR3 region has the DNA TGTGCCAGCAGCTTTGAGCCGACAGGGGCGCGAGAGACCCAGTACTTC.

This sequence joins TRBV29-1 and TRBJ2-5; D is possibly TRBD2 (7 bases). Between the trimmed V and J ends, which lost 4 bases and 5 bases, there was a span of 17 bases. The CDR3 totals 14 residues. Per germline, CDR1 SQVTM and CDR2 ANQGSEA. Here the CDR3 DNA reads TGCAGCGTTGGGGGCTTTGCGGGGGCGGAGACCCAGTACTTC. This translates into CSVGGFAGAETQYF.

V gene TRBV5-5 combines with J gene TRBJ1-4; perhaps TRBD1 as D (6 bases). The CDR3 is 18 residues long. V shed 1 base and J shed 6 bases, with 22 bases lying between them. The germline CDR1 and CDR2 sequences are SGHKS and YYEKEE (reference sequence). The CDR3 nucleotides are TGTGCCAGCAGCTTGAAGGGGGGGGGCCCCGGATCCTATGAAAAACTGTTTTTT. Its protein is CASSLKGGGPGSYEKLFF.

This chain uses TRBV7-2 with TRBJ1-6, with D uncertain. The ends were cut back, 2 bases at V and 7 bases at J, with 12 bases in the middle. The length of the CDR3 is 15 residues. Germline V CDR1 and CDR2: SGHTA, FQGNSA. CDR3 coding DNA: TGTGCCAGCAGCTTAATACGGGGTAGCAATTCACCCCTCCACTTT. Translated: CASSLIRGSNSPLHF.

V and J are TRBV14 and TRBJ2-1, with D tentatively TRBD1 or TRBD2 (6 bases each). Germline CDR1 and CDR2: SGHDN and FVKESK. The CDR3 is made up of 12 amino acids. V lost 0 bases to trimming and J lost 14 bases, with 11 bases between them. The CDR3 bases are TGTGCCAGCAGCCAAGAAGGGGGGCCGGAGTTCTTC. This encodes CASSQEGGPEFF.

The CDR3: CASSSSGSGTGELFF. The CDR3 region has the DNA TGCGCCAGCAGTTCGAGCGGGAGCGGCACCGGGGAGCTGTTTTTT. The chain is built from TRBV5-1 and TRBJ2-2; 8 bases agree with TRBD2. The CDR3 extends over 15 amino acids. Trimming took 5 bases from V and 4 from J; bases not matched to a gene: 7. Germline V CDR1 and CDR2: SGHRS, YFSETQ.

V is TRBV5-1 and J is TRBJ2-7; no definite D call. The germline V gene encodes CDR1 SGHRS and CDR2 YFSETQ. This CDR3 has 14 amino acids. Trimming pared 0 bases from V and 6 bases from J, leaving 13 bases between. The CDR3 here is CASSLVTVGLEQYF. The DNA for the CDR3 is TGCGCCAGCAGCTTGGTCACGGTGGGTCTCGAGCAGTACTTC.

The rearrangement joins TRBV9 to TRBJ2-5, with TRBD2 as a possible D gene (6 bases). This CDR3 is built from 14 residues. Germline-derived CDR1 and CDR2 are SGDLS and YYNGEE. V lost 3 bases, J lost 1 base, and 10 bases lay in between. The CDR3 sequence is CASSATGGQETQYF. The CDR3 nucleotides are TGTGCCAGCAGCGCTACCGGGGGCCAAGAGACCCAGTACTTC.